This TCR beta chain was sequenced for a study of response to subunit inactivated influenza vaccine. TCRdb called the RT-PCR reads again in MiXCR, with one record for every CDR3 protein. The table has about 780,000 distinct CDR3 sequences, under 20% seen once. CDR1 is SGHTA, CDR2 FQGNSA, per germline. CDR3 size: 14 residues. The germline V and J ends were trimmed by 4 bases and 5 bases, with 14 bases remaining between them. The study, taken as a whole, reports: With each seasonal influenza vaccination, the authors suggested, few new T cells are recruited.

Comments on this clonotype: Its target is not known.

This TCR was recovered from a man aged 45-65 years who received an inactivated influenza vaccine. This sequence joins TRBV7-2 and TRBJ2-5; D possibly corresponds to TRBD1 (5 bases). The input for sequencing was PBMCs from blood, taken about 5 days after vaccination. The CDR3, as DNA: TGTGCCAGCAGCTCCCGTAGGGGTGGGGAGACCCAGTACTTC. Encoded protein: CASSSRRGGETQYF.